The source of this T cell receptor (beta chain) is a study of OX40 agonist ivuxolimab in advanced cancers. Germline-derived CDR1 and CDR2 are SGHNT and YENEEA. V was pared by 5 bases and J by 5 bases, with 16 bases between. The CDR3 consists of 15 residues. Only in-frame clones appear in the TCRdb table, and some are missing; sequencing was by immunoSEQ multiplex PCR. This table has roughly 50,000 clones, roughly nine tenths appearing once. This sequence was found in an adult with an advanced solid tumor such as melanoma, head and neck, liver or kidney cancer. This sample comprised CD4+ or CD8+ T cells sorted from blood, obtained in a trial of the OX40 agonist ivuxolimab. The chain has TRBV11-3 and TRBJ2-1; D may correspond to TRBD1 or TRBD2 (6 bases each). For the CDR3, the DNA is TGTGCCAGCAGCACCGAACAGGAGGGGGACAATGAGCAGTTCTTC. Amino acid sequence: CASSTEQEGDNEQFF.